This TCR beta chain stems from a study of T cells in tumors after PD-1 blockade. Across the whole study: Excluded were patients with checkpoint blockade, immunosuppressants, or radiotherapy or other anti-cancer therapy within 4 weeks. General observations from the study: About 41% of tumor TCR clonotypes were also found in blood.

Method: immunoSEQ multiplex PCR; TCRdb's copy keeps in-frame clones and lacks some. The sample has about 60,000 clones, less than 85% seen once. Worth noting for this clone: Its antigen is unknown.

The CDR3 spans 18 residues. After removal of 5 bases from V and 0 bases from J, the junction contained 9 bases not matched to a gene. CDR1 and CDR2 (germline): SGHTA, FQGNSA. The starting material was PBMCs, obtained after anti-PD-1 treatment. The chain uses TRBV7-2 and TRBJ1-5; 11 positions agree with TRBD1. The TCR sequence derives from a human donor with basal cell carcinoma. CDR3 nucleotides: TGTGCCAGCAGCCTCCCGGGACAGGGGGTTACTAGCAATCAGCCCCAGCATTTT. Translating gives CASSLPGQGVTSNQPQHF.